This T cell receptor beta chain is drawn from a study of Graves' ophthalmopathy and Graves' hyperthyroidism. This clonotype was observed a handful of times. Investigators amplified TCR beta CDR3 regions from RNA transcripts. RT-PCR in the first round used HTBI primers; a second-round multiplex PCR followed. TCRdb ran MiXCR on the multiplex PCR reads and lists one entry per CDR3 protein. The sample includes hundreds of thousands of distinct CDR3 sequences, around a fifth of them seen just once. There are 15 residues in the CDR3. The V segment lost 6 bases and the J segment 0 bases; nucleotides outside the gene matches: 5. Other autoimmune disease, uncontrolled infection, pregnancy and lactation led to exclusion.

The J gene is TRBJ2-3, the V gene TRBV12-3 or TRBV12-4; 8 bases fit TRBD2. The clonotype was recovered from a woman between 50 and 59 years old with Graves' ophthalmopathy. Sequenced material: peripheral blood. The CDR3 DNA follows: TGTGCCAGCAGGGGTAGCGGGACTAGCACAGATACGCAGTATTTT. This sequence encodes CASRGSGTSTDTQYF.